This T cell receptor (beta chain) was obtained from a study of control samples from healthy donors and cancer patients. Sequenced by immunoSEQ multiplex PCR; TCRdb stores in-frame clones only, minus some. Of about 100,000 clones in the sample, about 90% were seen once. This clonotype was sampled from a woman aged 45-59 years in good health. The specimen sequenced was blood.

Here the CDR3 reads CASSETANYGYTF. In nucleotides, the CDR3 is TGTGCCAGTAGCGAGACAGCTAACTATGGCTACACCTTC. The gene calls are TRBV19 and TRBJ1-2; D may be TRBD1 (5 bases). This CDR3 region has 13 residues. Germline V gene sequence: CDR1 LNHDA, CDR2 SQIVND (reference sequence). V was pared by 6 bases and J by 0 bases, with 8 bases between.